This T cell receptor beta chain comes out of a study of response to subunit inactivated influenza vaccine. Study conclusions and caveats: Authors suggested each seasonal influenza vaccination recruits few new T cells.

This clonotype appeared a few times. Its target is not known. Per the germline V gene, CDR1 is SGHTA and CDR2 is FQGNSA. The CDR3 runs 13 residues. V gave up 4 bases and J gave up 14 bases; unmatched junction bases: 8. MiXCR, run by TCRdb on the RT-PCR reads, gives a single entry per CDR3 protein. The sample has 630,000 or so distinct CDR3 sequences, about a sixth seen once; the top ten hold 9.5% to 13%. The V gene is TRBV7-2, the J gene TRBJ2-1; 10 bases map to TRBD2. The specimen comprised PBMCs from blood, sampled 12 days after vaccination. This clonotype was obtained from a man aged 45-60 years who received an inactivated influenza vaccine. The CDR3 is CASSSSYTSGEFF. The CDR3 bases are TGTGCCAGCAGCTCCTCATACACTAGCGGGGAGTTCTTC.